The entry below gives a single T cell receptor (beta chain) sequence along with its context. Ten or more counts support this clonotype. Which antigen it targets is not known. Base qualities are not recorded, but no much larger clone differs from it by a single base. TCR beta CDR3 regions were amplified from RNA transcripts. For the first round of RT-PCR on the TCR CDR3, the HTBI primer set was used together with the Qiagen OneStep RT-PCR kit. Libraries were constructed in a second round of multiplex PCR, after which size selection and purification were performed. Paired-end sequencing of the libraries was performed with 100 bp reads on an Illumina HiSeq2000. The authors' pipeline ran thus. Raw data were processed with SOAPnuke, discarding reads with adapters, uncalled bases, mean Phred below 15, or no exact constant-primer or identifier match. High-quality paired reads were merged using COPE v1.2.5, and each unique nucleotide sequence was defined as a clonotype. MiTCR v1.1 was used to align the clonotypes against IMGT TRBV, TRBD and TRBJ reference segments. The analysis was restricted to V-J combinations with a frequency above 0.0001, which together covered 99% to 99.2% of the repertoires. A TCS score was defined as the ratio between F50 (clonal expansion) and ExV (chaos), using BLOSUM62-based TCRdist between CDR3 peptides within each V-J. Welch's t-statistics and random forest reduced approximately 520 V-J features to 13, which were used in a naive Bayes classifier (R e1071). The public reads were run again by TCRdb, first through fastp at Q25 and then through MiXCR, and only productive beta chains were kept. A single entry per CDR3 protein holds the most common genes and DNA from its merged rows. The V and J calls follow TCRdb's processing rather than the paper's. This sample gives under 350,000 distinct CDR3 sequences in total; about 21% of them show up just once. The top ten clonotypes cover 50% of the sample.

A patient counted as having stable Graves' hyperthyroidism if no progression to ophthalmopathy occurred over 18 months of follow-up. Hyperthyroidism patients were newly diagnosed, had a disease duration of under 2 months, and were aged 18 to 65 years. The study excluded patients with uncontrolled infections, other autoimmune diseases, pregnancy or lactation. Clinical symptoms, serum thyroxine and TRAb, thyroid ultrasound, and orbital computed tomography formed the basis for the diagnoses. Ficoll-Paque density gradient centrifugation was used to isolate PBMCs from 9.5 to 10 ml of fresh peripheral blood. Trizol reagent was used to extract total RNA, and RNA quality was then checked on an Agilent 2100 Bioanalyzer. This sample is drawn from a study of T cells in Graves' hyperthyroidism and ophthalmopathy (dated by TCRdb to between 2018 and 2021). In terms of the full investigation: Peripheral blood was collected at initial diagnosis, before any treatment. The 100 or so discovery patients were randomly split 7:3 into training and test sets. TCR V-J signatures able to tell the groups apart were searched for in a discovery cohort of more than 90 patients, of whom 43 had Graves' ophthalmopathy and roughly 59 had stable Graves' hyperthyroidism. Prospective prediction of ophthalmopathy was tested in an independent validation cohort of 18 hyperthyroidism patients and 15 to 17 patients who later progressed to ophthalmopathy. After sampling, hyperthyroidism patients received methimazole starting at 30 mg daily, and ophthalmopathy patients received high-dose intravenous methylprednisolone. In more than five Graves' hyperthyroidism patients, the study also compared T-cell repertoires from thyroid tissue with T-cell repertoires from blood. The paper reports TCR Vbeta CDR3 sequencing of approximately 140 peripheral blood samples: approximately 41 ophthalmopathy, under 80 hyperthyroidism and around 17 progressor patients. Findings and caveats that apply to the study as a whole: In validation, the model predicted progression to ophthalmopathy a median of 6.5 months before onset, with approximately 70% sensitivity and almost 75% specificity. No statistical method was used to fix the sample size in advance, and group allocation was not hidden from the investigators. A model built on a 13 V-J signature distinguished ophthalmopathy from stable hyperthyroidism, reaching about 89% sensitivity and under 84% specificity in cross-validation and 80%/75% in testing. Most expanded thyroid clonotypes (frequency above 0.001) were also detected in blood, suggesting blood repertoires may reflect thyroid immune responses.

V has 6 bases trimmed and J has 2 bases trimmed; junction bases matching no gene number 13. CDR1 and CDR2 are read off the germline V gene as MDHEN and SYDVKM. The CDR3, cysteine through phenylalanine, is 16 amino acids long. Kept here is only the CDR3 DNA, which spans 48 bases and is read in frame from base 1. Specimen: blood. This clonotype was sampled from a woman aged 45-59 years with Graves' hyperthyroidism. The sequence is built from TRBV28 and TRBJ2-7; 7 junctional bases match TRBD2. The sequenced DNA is TGTGCCAGCAGGCCTGTCCCCCAGGCGGGAGCCTACGAGCAGTACTTC. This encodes CASRPVPQAGAYEQYF.